This T cell receptor beta chain was obtained from a study of T cell responses to AZD1222 COVID-19 vaccine. The method was immunoSEQ multiplex PCR; TCRdb's version includes in-frame clones alone and lacks a portion of them. The data hold roughly 120,000 clones, with about 86% observed a single time. Germline V gene lookup returns CDR1 SGHRS and CDR2 YFSETQ. V shed 4 bases, J shed 6 bases, and the junction held 6 bases outside the gene matches. The CDR3 is 16 amino acids. The study's findings and limits: Donors skewed white British and female; clonal diversity was possibly underestimated.

A note on this clone: Its target is not known.

The origin of this receptor is an adult who received the AZD1222 COVID-19 vaccine. The chain combines TRBV5-1 with TRBJ2-1; TRBD2 aligns across 14 bases. This sample comprised peripheral blood, obtained 28 days after the second AZD1222 dose. CDR3 coding DNA: TGCGCCAGCAGCCTGGGGACTAGCGGGGGAGCCAATGAGCAGTTCTTC. This translates into CASSLGTSGGANEQFF.